These 21 T cell receptor beta chains share one sample of origin, sequenced in a study of cytomegalovirus exposure and HLA in healthy donors. 13 Jbeta primers and 60 Vbeta primers were used for the PCR. TCRdb's table, derived via immunoSEQ multiplex PCR, lists solely in-frame clones and lacks some. Here the sample spans some 150,000 clones, 76% being singletons. The specimen was PBMCs. These receptors were obtained from a middle-aged woman in good health and CMV-seronegative.

The chain is built from TRBV19 and TRBJ2-7, with 10 bases that match TRBD1. The CDR3 length is 14 residues. The J segment lost 4 bases and the V segment lost 2 bases, leaving 2 bases of the junction unmatched. CDR1 is LNHDA and CDR2 is SQIVND in the germline V gene (reference sequence). CDR3 DNA: TGTGCCAGTAGTATAAGGGACAGGGGATACGAGCAGTACTTC. Translating it yields CASSIRDRGYEQYF.

This rearrangement joins TRBV18 to TRBJ1-4; 9 nucleotides match TRBD1. This CDR3 is built from 15 residues. The germline V gene encodes CDR1 KGHSH and CDR2 LQKENI. The ends lost 4 bases at V and 3 bases at J; junction bases unmatched: 3. CDR3 nucleotides: TGTGCCAGCTCACTGACAGGGGGATCTAATGAAAAACTGTTTTTT. Translating it yields CASSLTGGSNEKLFF.

The CDR3 spells CASSLGQGGNIQYF. The CDR3 DNA is TGTGCCAGCAGCTTGGGACAGGGAGGAAACATTCAGTACTTC. The V call is TRBV5-8, the J call TRBJ2-4, with D possibly TRBD1 on 7 matching bases. This CDR3 has 14 residues. Germline CDR1 is SGHTS and CDR2 is YDEGEE. The germline V and J ends were trimmed by 0 bases and 6 bases, with 10 bases remaining between them.

V and J are TRBV6-5 and TRBJ2-1; a possible D gene is TRBD1 (7 bases). V dropped 4 bases and J dropped 6 bases, with 10 bases sitting between them. The CDR3 has 13 residues. CDR1 and CDR2 (germline): MNHEY, SVGAGI. The CDR3 DNA follows: TGTGCCAGCAGTTTTCAGGGGGGCAATGAGCAGTTCTTC. Its protein is CASSFQGGNEQFF.

The V gene is TRBV12-5, the J gene TRBJ1-1; unclear D gene. There are 15 residues in the CDR3. The ends were cut back, 6 bases at V and 4 bases at J, with 18 bases in the middle. Germline V CDR1 and CDR2: LGHNT, FRNRAP. DNA of the CDR3: TGTGCTAGTGGGATAAACCGGGGAATTGGCACTGAAGCTTTCTTT. It translates to CASGINRGIGTEAFF.

CDR3 nucleotide sequence: TGTGCCAGCAGCGTAGCGGTCATGTCAGGGGGCCCTGGAAACACCATATATTTT. It specifies CASSVAVMSGGPGNTIYF. This chain connects TRBV9 to TRBJ1-3; TRBD1 agrees at 8 bases. Looked up from germline, CDR1 is SGDLS and CDR2 is YYNGEE. This CDR3 is 18 amino acids long. V lost 0 bases to trimming and J lost 2 bases; unmatched junction nucleotides: 10.

V and J are TRBV19 and TRBJ1-5, with 10 bases identical to TRBD1. CDR3 length: 16 residues. V dropped 4 bases and J dropped 7; count of bases not matched to a gene: 10. Germline CDR1 LNHDA, CDR2 SQIVND (reference sequence). As DNA, the CDR3 is TGTGCCAGTAGTACCCGGGACAGGGGTGTAGGACAGCCCCAGCATTTT. It specifies CASSTRDRGVGQPQHF.

The chain recombines TRBV11-2 with TRBJ2-1; perhaps TRBD2 as D (6 bases). V was pared by 5 bases and J by 4 bases, with 6 bases between. CDR1 is SGHAT and CDR2 is FQNNGV in the germline V gene. CDR3 length equals 12 residues. In nucleotides, the CDR3 is TGTGCCAGCAGCCGGGGGTACAATGAGCAGTTCTTC. Its protein is CASSRGYNEQFF.

The gene calls are TRBV21-1 and TRBJ1-4; the table names TRBD1, a call not compared with the DNA. TRBV21-1 is deemed a pseudogene. The CDR3 sequence is 14 residues long. CDR3 sequence reads: CASSPGVGKEKLFF. DNA for the CDR3: TGTGCCAGCAGCCCAGGGGTCGGAAAGGAAAAACTGTTTTTT.

This chain links TRBV7-9 with TRBJ1-2; D perhaps matches TRBD1 (5 bases). Trimming took off 1 base at V and 4 bases at J, with 13 bases between the two ends. From germline, CDR1 is SEHNR and CDR2 FQNEAQ (reference sequence). The CDR3 has 15 residues. Here the CDR3 reads CASSLVPQGPYGYTF. CDR3 DNA: TGTGCCAGCAGCTTAGTTCCCCAGGGTCCCTATGGCTACACCTTC. Full variable domain (missing parts from reference TRBV7-9 and TRBJ1-2): DTGVSQNPRHKITKRGQNVTFRCDPISEHNRLYWYRQTLGQGPEFLTYFQNEAQLEKSRLLSDRFSAERPKGSFSTLEIQRTEQGDSAMYLCASSLVPQGPYGYTFGSGTRLTVV.

The CDR3 nucleotides read TGTGCCAGCAGTTTAGCAGGTGACATCTCGAACACTGAAGCTTTCTTT. Encoded protein: CASSLAGDISNTEAFF. The chain combines TRBV28 with TRBJ1-1; D remains ambiguous. This CDR3 spans 16 amino acids. Looked up from germline, CDR1 is MDHEN and CDR2 is SYDVKM. V gave up 2 bases and J gave up 1 base, with 14 bases separating them.

This sequence joins TRBV28 and TRBJ1-4; maybe TRBD1 (6 bases). The CDR3 covers 12 residues. Between the trimmed V and J ends, which lost 10 bases and 7 bases, there was a span of 13 bases. Germline V gene sequence: CDR1 MDHEN, CDR2 SYDVKM. The CDR3 bases are TGTGCCACAATTAGGGGGGGTGAAAAACTGTTTTTT. This gives the protein CATIRGGEKLFF.

This chain links TRBV30 with TRBJ2-5; 11 bases line up with TRBD2. Germline trimming cut 0 bases from V and 7 bases from J; bases unmatched to any gene: 13. The CDR3 extends over 17 amino acids. The germline gives CDR1 GTSNPN, CDR2 SVGIG (reference sequence). The CDR3 is CAWSVLLAGVTRGTQYF. The DNA of the CDR3 is TGTGCCTGGAGTGTACTACTAGCGGGGGTTACGAGAGGGACCCAGTACTTC.

This clone showed up just a few times. The chain combines TRBV7-9 with TRBJ2-4; 7 nucleotides align to TRBD1. In germline, CDR1 is SEHNR, CDR2 FQNEAQ (reference sequence). This CDR3 region has 13 residues. The J segment lost 8 bases and the V segment lost 1 base, leaving 2 bases of the junction unmatched. The CDR3 DNA follows: TGTGCCAGCAGCTTAGAAACAGGGGACATTCAGTACTTC. Translating it yields CASSLETGDIQYF. Looking up the rest from reference TRBV7-9 and TRBJ2-4 gives the full variable domain: DTGVSQNPRHKITKRGQNVTFRCDPISEHNRLYWYRQTLGQGPEFLTYFQNEAQLEKSRLLSDRFSAERPKGSFSTLEIQRTEQGDSAMYLCASSLETGDIQYFGAGTRLSVL.

The chain's CDR3 is CSVVRAVTEAFF. In nucleotides, the CDR3 is TGCAGCGTCGTCAGGGCCGTCACTGAAGCTTTCTTT. The J gene is TRBJ1-1, the V gene TRBV29-1; tentatively, D is TRBD1 (5 bases). Germline CDR1 SQVTM, CDR2 ANQGSEA. The CDR3 has 12 amino acids. The germline V and J ends were trimmed by 6 bases and 4 bases, with 12 bases remaining between them.

The genes are TRBV5-1 and TRBJ2-5; D remains unclear. The end of the DNA fits TRBJ2-7 better, so the J call may be wrong. Germline CDR1 is SGHRS and CDR2 is YFSETQ. There are 13 residues in the CDR3. The CDR3 region is CASTPPGSYEQYF. The CDR3 nucleotides read TGCGCCAGCACTCCCCCCGGGTCTTACGAGCAGTACTTC.

The chain couples TRBV10-3 to TRBJ2-2, with D perhaps matching TRBD1 (5 bases). Between the trimmed V and J ends, which lost 6 bases and 0 bases, there was a span of 8 bases. Germline assignment: CDR1 ENHRY and CDR2 SYGVKD. The CDR3 covers 14 residues. CDR3 sequence: CAIRRQTNTGELFF. The CDR3 DNA is TGTGCCATCAGGAGACAGACGAACACCGGGGAGCTGTTTTTT.

This clone was picked up a small number of times. One end of the junction fails to match germline, which may point to a read error. This chain links TRBV7-9 with TRBJ1-2, with D tentatively TRBD1 (6 bases). Germline values: CDR1 SEHNR, CDR2 FQNEAQ (reference sequence). The CDR3 consists of 15 residues. This CDR3 is CSSSLIQAGEGGYTF. In DNA, the CDR3 is TGTTCCAGCAGCTTAATCCAGGCAGGGGAAGGGGGCTACACCTTC.

The gene calls are TRBV28 and TRBJ1-5, with TRBD1 matching over 11 bases. The CDR3 has 14 residues. Trimming at V came to 7 bases and at J to 5 bases, leaving 4 bases not matched to a gene. Germline CDR1 MDHEN, CDR2 SYDVKM. The CDR3 here is CASTGQGAYQPQHF. The CDR3 DNA sequence: TGTGCCAGCACCGGACAGGGGGCCTATCAGCCCCAGCATTTT.

The gene calls are TRBV7-9 and TRBJ2-1, with 7 bases lining up with TRBD1. The CDR3 is made up of 15 amino acids. Germline CDR1 is SEHNR and CDR2 is FQNEAQ (reference sequence). V lost 2 bases and J lost 4; bases outside the gene matches: 5. The CDR3 bases are TGTGCCAGCAGCTTACCAGGGGGTGGATACAATGAGCAGTTCTTC. It codes for CASSLPGGGYNEQFF.

This clone turned up a few times. The chain couples TRBV6-5 to TRBJ2-7; the D is unclear. The CDR3 spans 14 residues. In germline, CDR1 is MNHEY, CDR2 SVGAGI. V dropped 2 bases and J dropped 3 bases, with 11 bases sitting between them. CDR3 DNA sequence: TGTGCCAGCAGTTACAGAGAAAAAGTCTACGAGCAGTACTTC. This codes for CASSYREKVYEQYF.